The 29 T cell receptor beta chains in this list originate from one sample, sequenced in a study of blood T cells in healthy people across ages. Sample-barcoded 5' priming and a J-beta primer mix drove a second PCR of about 6 to 12 cycles. TCRdb reanalysed the 5' RACE reads using MiXCR and keeps one entry per CDR3 protein. This table holds approximately 690,000 distinct CDR3 sequences, under 65% found once. The material sequenced was blood. Receptor source: a man in his fifties or sixties in good health.

In the case of this clonotype: One end of the junction varies from germline; a read error may be responsible. V gene TRBV29-1 combines with J gene TRBJ2-1, with 7 bases matching TRBD1. The length of the CDR3 is 16 residues. CDR1 is SQVTM and CDR2 is ANQGSEA in the germline V gene. The CDR3 coding sequence is TGCAGCGTTGAAAGGAGACAGGGTCCTATAAAAAATGGGCAGTTCTTC. This sequence encodes CSVERRQGPIKNGQFF.

This clonotype was detected only a few times. This chain connects TRBV12-3 or TRBV12-4 to TRBJ2-1, with D possibly being TRBD1 or TRBD2 (5 bases each). Trimming stripped 6 bases from V and 8 bases from J, with 17 bases between. The CDR3 sequence is 14 residues long. The CDR3 DNA reads as TGTGCCAGCAGGGAGGTTGGGGCTGGGGATGAGCAGTTCTTC. Translated, it gives CASREVGAGDEQFF.

There are a few counts of this clonotype. The V gene is TRBV7-2, the J gene TRBJ2-2; 10 bases fit TRBD2. Germline V gives CDR1 SGHTA, CDR2 FQGNSA. Trimming removed 0 bases from V and 5 bases from J; junction bases left unmatched: 3. CDR3 length: 16 amino acids. This chain's CDR3 is CASSLALAGVTGELFF. The CDR3 DNA reads TGTGCCAGCAGCTTAGCCCTAGCGGGGGTAACCGGGGAGCTGTTTTTT.

Comment on this clonotype: The junction differs from germline at one of its ends, possibly a read error. V and J are TRBV7-6 and TRBJ2-1, with a possible D match to TRBD2 (5 bases). Germline V gene lookup returns CDR1 SGHVS and CDR2 FNYEAQ. The length of the CDR3 is 17 residues. As DNA, the CDR3 is TGTGCCAGTAGCTCCTGGATCGACCGGGGAATTTACAATGAGCAGTTCTTC. Translation gives CASSSWIDRGIYNEQFF.

The CDR3 sequence: CASSRDRVQGEQYF. The CDR3 region has the DNA TGCGCCAGCAGCCGAGACAGGGTACAAGGGGAGCAGTACTTC. The V and J genes are TRBV5-1 and TRBJ2-7; 7 bases line up with TRBD1. After removal of 4 bases from V and 7 bases from J, the junction contained 11 bases not matched to a gene. Looked up from germline, CDR1 is SGHRS and CDR2 is YFSETQ. The CDR3 is 14 residues long.

A remark on this clonotype: The CDR3 ends on some other residue instead of the conserved phenylalanine or tryptophan, so this is likely a read error. The rearrangement joins TRBV19 to TRBJ2-3, with D hard to call. Trimming took off 2 bases at V and 6 bases at J, with 18 bases between the two ends. CDR1 LNHDA and CDR2 SQIVND come from the germline V gene (reference sequence). This CDR3 is 16 amino acids long. This CDR3 reads CASSILPSSTRDTQYC. In DNA, the CDR3 is TGTGCCAGTAGTATACTGCCCTCATCTACCAGGGATACGCAGTATTGT.

In this sample, this clonotype turned up once. The chain employs TRBV20-1 and TRBJ1-2, with 7 bases aligning to TRBD1. V was clipped by 5 bases and J by 10 bases; unmatched bases: 16. The CDR3 is 14 residues long. CDR1 and CDR2 (germline): DFQATT, SNEGSKA (reference sequence). The CDR3 nucleotides are TGCAGTGCTCCAGGGGGGGGCGTAAAGGATGACTACACCTTC. The encoded protein is CSAPGGGVKDDYTF.

The chain combines TRBV29-1 with TRBJ2-3; 9 positions match TRBD1. Germline CDR1 is SQVTM and CDR2 is ANQGSEA. The CDR3 has 14 amino acids. Losses at the gene ends were 7 bases for V and 5 bases for J; bases not matched to a gene: 10. The CDR3 DNA follows: TGCAGCGCCACCTCCGGGACAGGGTTAGATACGCAGTATTTT. Its translation: CSATSGTGLDTQYF.

CDR3 region: CASSLDRPYNSPLHF. In DNA form, the CDR3 reads TGCGCCAGCAGCTTAGACAGGCCCTATAATTCACCCCTCCACTTT. The chain uses TRBV5-1 and TRBJ1-6; tentative D call: TRBD1 (6 bases). Per the germline V gene, CDR1 is SGHRS and CDR2 is YFSETQ. Trimming removed 2 bases from V and 2 bases from J, with 8 bases in between. This CDR3 comprises 15 residues.

V and J are TRBV25-1 and TRBJ2-1, with 9 bases lining up with TRBD1. CDR3 length: 16 residues. CDR1 and CDR2 (germline): MGHDK, SYGVNS. V trimming: 1 base; J trimming: 9 bases; junction bases outside the gene matches: 10. CDR3 bases: TGTGCCAGCAGTGAATCCGGGACAGGGCTTTTCGTTGAGCAGTTCTTC. Its protein product is CASSESGTGLFVEQFF.

J is TRBJ1-2 and V is TRBV4-1, with unresolved D. The length of the CDR3 is 14 residues. Trimming stripped 2 bases from V and 4 bases from J, with 11 bases between. Germline V CDR1 and CDR2: MGHRA, YSYEKL. In nucleotides, the CDR3 is TGCGCCAGCAGCCAATTCTGGAGCCCCTATGGCTACACCTTC. Amino acid sequence: CASSQFWSPYGYTF.

This rearrangement joins TRBV6-1 to TRBJ2-1; D could derive from TRBD1 or TRBD2 (5 bases each). CDR1 and CDR2 (germline): MNHNS, SASEGT. Trimming shortened V by 5 bases and J by 4 bases, and 6 bases separated the two germline ends. The CDR3 is 12 amino acids. In nucleotides, the CDR3 is TGTGCCAGCAGTTGGGGGTACAATGAGCAGTTCTTC. This translates into CASSWGYNEQFF.

This clonotype was detected only a few times. The gene calls are TRBV20-1 and TRBJ2-2; TRBD1 is a possible D gene (6 bases). Germline loops: CDR1 DFQATT, CDR2 SNEGSKA (reference sequence). This CDR3 comprises 14 residues. With 8 bases removed from V and 1 base from J, the gap between germline ends came to 14 bases. The CDR3 nucleotides are TGCAGTACAACAGGGAATGTGAACACCGGGGAGCTGTTTTTT. Amino acid sequence: CSTTGNVNTGELFF.

The V call is TRBV3-1, the J call TRBJ1-4; TRBD1 matches at 7 bases. Trimming cost V 4 bases and J 5 bases; bases outside gene matches: 7. Germline V gene data show CDR1 as LGHDT and CDR2 as YNNKEL (reference sequence). The CDR3 extends over 15 amino acids. The CDR3 reads CASSLTGQDNEKLFF. CDR3 nucleotide sequence: TGTGCCAGCAGCCTAACTGGACAGGACAATGAAAAACTGTTTTTT.

V gene TRBV5-1 combines with J gene TRBJ2-5; the D is unclear. V was clipped by 2 bases and J by 3 bases, with 11 bases between them. The CDR3 sequence is 14 residues long. Germline V gene lookup returns CDR1 SGHRS and CDR2 YFSETQ. The CDR3 region is CASSFGRAKETQYF. The CDR3 DNA follows: TGCGCCAGCAGCTTTGGACGAGCTAAAGAGACCCAGTACTTC.

The J gene is TRBJ1-1, the V gene TRBV5-1; perhaps TRBD1 as D (6 bases). Germline V lookup: CDR1 SGHRS, CDR2 YFSETQ. V was clipped by 4 bases and J by 4 bases, with 14 bases between them. CDR3 length: 14 residues. CDR3 sequence reads: CASSADRKSTEAFF. Written as DNA, the CDR3 is TGCGCCAGCAGCGCTGACAGGAAATCCACTGAAGCTTTCTTT.

The chain recombines TRBV3-1 with TRBJ2-6, with 7 positions matching TRBD2. The CDR3 extends over 16 amino acids. The junction had 2 bases not matched to a gene; V was cut back by 0 bases and J by 3 bases. Germline assignment: CDR1 LGHDT and CDR2 YNNKEL (reference sequence). CDR3 DNA sequence: TGTGCCAGCAGCCAAGATGGGGGGGTTGGGGCCAACGTCCTGACTTTC. This codes for CASSQDGGVGANVLTF.

Of note for this clonotype: The junction and the germline gene differ at one end; a read error may be behind it. The CDR3 here is CVSSQDQTGSDTQYF. CDR3 nucleotide sequence: TGTGTCAGCAGCCAAGATCAGACGGGGTCAGATACGCAGTATTTT. V usage is TRBV3-1 and J usage is TRBJ2-3, with D perhaps matching TRBD2 (5 bases). The germline gives CDR1 LGHDT, CDR2 YNNKEL (reference sequence). The CDR3 totals 15 residues.

This clonotype was observed a handful of times. CDR3 DNA sequence: TGCGCCAGCAGTTCCCCAATCAATGAGCAGTACTTC. Amino acids: CASSSPINEQYF. The chain links TRBV5-1 to TRBJ2-7; the D is unclear. CDR1 and CDR2 from the germline V gene are SGHRS and YFSETQ. The V and J ends lost 5 bases and 7 bases respectively, with 13 bases between them. This CDR3 comprises 12 residues.

There are a few counts of this clonotype. This chain connects TRBV12-3 or TRBV12-4 to TRBJ1-5, with D possibly TRBD1 on 6 matching bases. The CDR3 contains 12 residues. The V end was cut by 3 bases, the J end by 7 bases, with 7 bases between. DNA of the CDR3: TGTGCCAGCAGTTTCGGACAGCAGCCCCAGCATTTT. It yields the protein CASSFGQQPQHF.

This clonotype was seen a single time. This rearrangement joins TRBV24-1 to TRBJ2-1, with D uncertain. Germline CDR1 is KGHDR and CDR2 is SFDVKD. There are 15 residues in the CDR3. Trimming stripped 8 bases from V and 0 bases from J, with 13 bases between. CDR3 bases: TGTGCCACCATGCTTAGTGGAAGCTCCTACAATGAGCAGTTCTTC. It is translated as CATMLSGSSYNEQFF.

The CDR3 region has the DNA TGTGCCAGCAGTTTACCCCTGACAGCAACTAATGAAAAACTGTTTTTT. Amino acids: CASSLPLTATNEKLFF. This chain joins TRBV28 and TRBJ1-4; tentative D call: TRBD1 (5 bases). The CDR3 is 16 amino acids. Trimming removed 2 bases at V and 0 bases at J, with 10 bases between. In germline, CDR1 is MDHEN, CDR2 SYDVKM.

The genes are TRBV5-1 and TRBJ2-1; no clear D. Germline V gives CDR1 SGHRS, CDR2 YFSETQ. V was pared by 5 bases and J by 5 bases, with 11 bases between. CDR3 length equals 13 residues. CDR3 nucleotide sequence: TGCGCCAGCAGGTGGTCTTCAAACAATGAGCAGTTCTTC. This sequence encodes CASRWSSNNEQFF.

A remark on this clonotype: One end of the junction is discordant with germline, which a read error may explain. This rearrangement joins TRBV12-3 or TRBV12-4 to TRBJ2-3; D assignment may be TRBD1 or TRBD2 (7 bases each). The CDR3 is 14 amino acids. In nucleotides, the CDR3 is TGTGCCAGCAGTCAACAGGGGACTACAGATACGCTGTATTTT. The encoded protein is CASSQQGTTDTLYF.

The chain uses TRBV12-3 or TRBV12-4 and TRBJ1-4; tentative D call: TRBD1 (6 bases). This CDR3 is built from 15 residues. The germline V and J ends were trimmed by 6 bases and 2 bases, with 13 bases remaining between them. The chain's CDR3 is CASSRQGGTNEKLFF. The CDR3, as DNA: TGTGCCAGCAGCCGTCAAGGGGGTACTAATGAAAAACTGTTTTTT.

The gene calls are TRBV7-9 and TRBJ2-1; the D gene is possibly TRBD2 (5 bases). Per the germline V gene, CDR1 is SEHNR and CDR2 is FQNEAQ (reference sequence). CDR3 length: 13 residues. V lost 6 bases, J lost 7 bases, and 13 bases lay in between. The CDR3 DNA is TGTGCCAGCAGGTCAAGGGAGCTGAATGAGCAGTTCTTC. Translated: CASRSRELNEQFF.

The chain recombines TRBV19 with TRBJ1-2; weak D call: TRBD1 (5 bases). The CDR3 runs to 14 residues. Per the germline V gene, CDR1 is LNHDA and CDR2 is SQIVND (reference sequence). Between the trimmed V and J ends, which lost 6 bases and 6 bases, there was a span of 17 bases. This chain's CDR3 is CASRPDRRGNGYTF. CDR3 DNA: TGTGCCAGTAGACCCGATAGGAGGGGTAATGGCTACACCTTC.

This clonotype was observed a handful of times. The J gene is TRBJ2-7, the V gene TRBV12-3 or TRBV12-4; D gene uncertain. CDR3 length equals 13 residues. Trimming removed 3 bases from V and 3 bases from J, with 9 bases in between. CDR3 in amino acids: CASSFAQHYEQYF. CDR3 nucleotide sequence: TGTGCCAGCAGTTTCGCGCAGCACTACGAGCAGTACTTC.

The chain joins TRBV27 to TRBJ1-5; 7 nucleotides line up with TRBD1. The CDR3 length is 15 residues. Germline V CDR1 and CDR2: MNHEY, SMNVEV (reference sequence). Trimming took 5 bases from V and 4 from J; bases not matched to a gene: 8. This CDR3 reads CASSKQDRRNQPQHF. As DNA, the CDR3 is TGTGCCAGCAGTAAACAGGACAGGCGGAATCAGCCCCAGCATTTT.